This T cell receptor beta chain appears in the sequencing data of a study of vaccination effects on CD4 cells after COVID-19 (dated by TCRdb to the early 2020s). About the full investigation: Each participant got two doses of an mRNA SARS-CoV-2 vaccine, either BNT162b2 or mRNA-1273. A total of ten to eleven COVID-19 convalescent patients and a few SARS-CoV-2-naive healthy vaccine recipients were included in the full study. Cultures from other donors in the study were sequenced using the Oncomine TCR Beta short-read assay on an Illumina iSeq 100. In both COVID-19 convalescent patients and infection-naive vaccine recipients, the study compared SARS-CoV-2 spike-specific CD4+ TCR repertoires from before mRNA vaccination with those from after it. The investigation overall reported the following: Limitations of the study were the small number of convalescent patients and the absence of early post-infection timepoints. In healthy vaccine recipients, vaccine-induced clones were almost all SARS-CoV-2 mono-reactive, with only 1 of 255 cross-reactive with common cold coronaviruses. Clones induced by infection and clones induced by vaccination both contracted markedly at late timepoints after vaccination, which fits with T cell responses waning over time.

The library was built by means of the immunoSEQ multiplex PCR assay. TCR beta CDR3 sequencing was performed on DNA from the cultured, isolated CD4+ T cells. The source study handled its data this way. The analysis removed non-productive TCR sequences, trimmed reads to the CDR3 region, and retained only CDR3s that were 7 or more amino acids long. Antigen-specific clonotypes were identified using the MANAFEST web app by comparison of expansion in peptide wells against reference cultures. To count as positive, a clone had to show expansion at FDR<0.05 compared with the reference and with all other wells, an odds ratio above 5, and a frequency above 0.1% in two replicate wells. Cross-reactive clonotypes were defined as significantly expanded in SARS-CoV-2 spike wells and in at least one common cold coronavirus spike condition. Using the stringdist R package, CDR3 similarity was measured by Levenshtein distance, and unrooted trees were constructed with ape in R 3.6.1. Not all clones reach the TCRdb copy of this immuneACCESS table, which keeps in-frame sequences only. Checked studies attribute under half of the gap to unresolved V genes and leave the rest unexplained. For V, J and clone size, that table is used; D and trimming come from the DNA. The sample table holds some 79,000 clones, of which approximately 81% were seen once. The biggest ten clones account for under 2% of the sample.

To identify antigen-specific CD4+ T cell clonotypes by their expansion, the ViraFEST assay first stimulated PBMC with viral peptide pools and then applied TCR sequencing. After around eleven days of culture, CD4+ T cells were isolated with the EasySep CD4+ T cell isolation kit. None of the healthy vaccine recipients had a prior SARS-CoV-2 infection, which was confirmed by nucleocapsid antibody tests that came back negative both before and after vaccination. Each well held some 1.9 million PBMC cultured in IMDM containing around 5% human AB serum, 10 IU/ml IL-2 and gentamicin, along with about 10 ug/ml peptides. On days 3 and 7, half of the culture medium was replaced with fresh IL-2-containing medium. Unless otherwise noted, each peptide stimulation condition was cultured in triplicate wells. PBMC were separated from whole blood using Ficoll-Paque Plus gradient centrifugation and were then either cryopreserved at -140C or used fresh. The overlapping peptide pools covered the spike proteins of SARS-CoV-2 as well as those of the common cold coronaviruses HCoV-NL63, HCoV-OC43 and HCoV-229E. The QIAamp micro DNA kit was used to extract genomic DNA from the cultured CD4+ T cells.

The CDR3 sequence holds 14 residues, the cysteine and phenylalanine included. Of all the DNA, just the CDR3 is kept, 42 bases in frame from base 1. Via the germline V gene (reference sequence), CDR1 is MNHEY and CDR2 SMNVEV. The germline V end is reduced by 2 bases and the J end by 8 bases; junction bases left unmatched: 5. A word on this clone: The antigen this receptor binds is unknown. Base qualities are not recorded, but no much larger clone differs from it by a single base.

This chain is built from TRBV27 and TRBJ1-2, with 10 middle bases fitting TRBD1. Sequenced material: CD4+ T cells from PBMCs cultured with HCoV-229E spike peptides, taken before COVID-19 vaccination. Reading the label with the study, this specimen's cell subset or site is: HCoV-229E spike overlapping peptide pool stimulation. This TCR came from a human donor who received a COVID-19 vaccine. In nucleotides, the sequence is TGTGCCAGCAGTTTAGGGACAGGGGAGTTGGGCTACACCTTC. Its protein is CASSLGTGELGYTF.